The rows below give T cell receptor beta chains drawn from one sample of a study of T cells in Graves' hyperthyroidism and ophthalmopathy. Each CDR3 protein is one row after TCRdb ran MiXCR on the multiplex PCR reads. Of fewer than 900,000 distinct CDR3 sequences listed, around 20% are singletons. The specimen sequenced was blood. The receptor set was obtained from a woman in her 50s with Graves' hyperthyroidism that later progressed to Graves' ophthalmopathy. Both conserved end residues are part of each CDR3. The order of the fields is D gene, clone size, V gene, J gene, CDR3 DNA, CDR3 protein. A D gene is named only where the DNA matches it firmly. Clone size is stated in some rows and not others, as once, few, many or a class when expanded.

>.|.|TRBV5-1|TRBJ2-7
TGCGCCAGCAGCTTGGTCGGGGCTTCCCCCTACGAGCAGTACTTC
CASSLVGASPYEQYF
>.|.|TRBV20-1|TRBJ1-6
TGCAGTGCTAGAGGGCAGAATAATTCACCCCTCCACTTT
CSARGQNNSPLHF
>.|many|TRBV20-1|TRBJ1-1
TGCAGTGCTAGACGGGGGACCACTGAAGCTTTCTTT
CSARRGTTEAFF
>.|many|TRBV18|TRBJ1-5
TGTGCCAGCTCACCGAGGGCGGTTAGCAATCAGCCCCAGCATTTT
CASSPRAVSNQPQHF
>TRBD1|many|TRBV18|TRBJ2-3
TGTGCCAGCTCACACAAACAGGGGGTTACGCAGTATTTT
CASSHKQGVTQYF
>.|many|TRBV6-2/TRBV6-3|TRBJ1-2
TGTGCCAGCAGTTACAGCAATAACTATGGCTACACCTTC
CASSYSNNYGYTF
>TRBD1|.|TRBV9|TRBJ1-2
TGTGCCAGCAGCGTGGGGCTCGGACAGGGGGTGTATGGCTACACCTTC
CASSVGLGQGVYGYTF
>.|.|TRBV19|TRBJ2-1
TGTGCCAGTAGTATTGAACAGGAGAGCTCCTACAATGAGCAGTTCTTC
CASSIEQESSYNEQFF
>TRBD1|few|TRBV7-9|TRBJ1-2
TGTGCCAGCAGCCCCTCCCCGGACAGGGCGCACTATGGCTACACCTTC
CASSPSPDRAHYGYTF
>.|many|TRBV30|TRBJ2-5
TGTGCCTGGAGTTGGAAAAAGGGGGAGACCCAGTACTTC
CAWSWKKGETQYF
>TRBD2|.|TRBV20-1|TRBJ2-1
TGCAGTGCAGATGTAGCGGGGGGGCCCTCCTACAATGAGCAGTTCTTC
CSADVAGGPSYNEQFF
>.|few|TRBV20-1|TRBJ1-1
TGCAGTGCCCCGATTCCCGGGCCTGGCGACACTGAAGCTTTCTTT
CSAPIPGPGDTEAFF
>.|.|TRBV29-1|TRBJ1-2
TGCAGCGTTGAAGAAATGGATAACTATGGCTACACCTTC
CSVEEMDNYGYTF
>.|many|TRBV12-3/TRBV12-4|TRBJ1-1
TGTGCCAGCAGTGAACAGGGCCTGAACACTGAAGCTTTCTTT
CASSEQGLNTEAFF
>.|few|TRBV5-1|TRBJ2-5
TGCGCCAGCAGCTTGCGCTGGGAGACCCAGTACTTC
CASSLRWETQYF
>.|.|TRBV6-1|TRBJ2-1
TGTGCCAGCAGTGAAGTGGGTCAGCAGTTCTTC
CASSEVGQQFF
>TRBD1|many|TRBV9|TRBJ2-7
TGTGCCAGCAGCCCCCCCACGGCAGGGGGCTCCTACGAGCAGTACTTC
CASSPPTAGGSYEQYF
>.|.|TRBV7-3|TRBJ1-1
TGTGCCAGCAGCTCCGCGCAGAACACTGAAGCTTTCTTT
CASSSAQNTEAFF